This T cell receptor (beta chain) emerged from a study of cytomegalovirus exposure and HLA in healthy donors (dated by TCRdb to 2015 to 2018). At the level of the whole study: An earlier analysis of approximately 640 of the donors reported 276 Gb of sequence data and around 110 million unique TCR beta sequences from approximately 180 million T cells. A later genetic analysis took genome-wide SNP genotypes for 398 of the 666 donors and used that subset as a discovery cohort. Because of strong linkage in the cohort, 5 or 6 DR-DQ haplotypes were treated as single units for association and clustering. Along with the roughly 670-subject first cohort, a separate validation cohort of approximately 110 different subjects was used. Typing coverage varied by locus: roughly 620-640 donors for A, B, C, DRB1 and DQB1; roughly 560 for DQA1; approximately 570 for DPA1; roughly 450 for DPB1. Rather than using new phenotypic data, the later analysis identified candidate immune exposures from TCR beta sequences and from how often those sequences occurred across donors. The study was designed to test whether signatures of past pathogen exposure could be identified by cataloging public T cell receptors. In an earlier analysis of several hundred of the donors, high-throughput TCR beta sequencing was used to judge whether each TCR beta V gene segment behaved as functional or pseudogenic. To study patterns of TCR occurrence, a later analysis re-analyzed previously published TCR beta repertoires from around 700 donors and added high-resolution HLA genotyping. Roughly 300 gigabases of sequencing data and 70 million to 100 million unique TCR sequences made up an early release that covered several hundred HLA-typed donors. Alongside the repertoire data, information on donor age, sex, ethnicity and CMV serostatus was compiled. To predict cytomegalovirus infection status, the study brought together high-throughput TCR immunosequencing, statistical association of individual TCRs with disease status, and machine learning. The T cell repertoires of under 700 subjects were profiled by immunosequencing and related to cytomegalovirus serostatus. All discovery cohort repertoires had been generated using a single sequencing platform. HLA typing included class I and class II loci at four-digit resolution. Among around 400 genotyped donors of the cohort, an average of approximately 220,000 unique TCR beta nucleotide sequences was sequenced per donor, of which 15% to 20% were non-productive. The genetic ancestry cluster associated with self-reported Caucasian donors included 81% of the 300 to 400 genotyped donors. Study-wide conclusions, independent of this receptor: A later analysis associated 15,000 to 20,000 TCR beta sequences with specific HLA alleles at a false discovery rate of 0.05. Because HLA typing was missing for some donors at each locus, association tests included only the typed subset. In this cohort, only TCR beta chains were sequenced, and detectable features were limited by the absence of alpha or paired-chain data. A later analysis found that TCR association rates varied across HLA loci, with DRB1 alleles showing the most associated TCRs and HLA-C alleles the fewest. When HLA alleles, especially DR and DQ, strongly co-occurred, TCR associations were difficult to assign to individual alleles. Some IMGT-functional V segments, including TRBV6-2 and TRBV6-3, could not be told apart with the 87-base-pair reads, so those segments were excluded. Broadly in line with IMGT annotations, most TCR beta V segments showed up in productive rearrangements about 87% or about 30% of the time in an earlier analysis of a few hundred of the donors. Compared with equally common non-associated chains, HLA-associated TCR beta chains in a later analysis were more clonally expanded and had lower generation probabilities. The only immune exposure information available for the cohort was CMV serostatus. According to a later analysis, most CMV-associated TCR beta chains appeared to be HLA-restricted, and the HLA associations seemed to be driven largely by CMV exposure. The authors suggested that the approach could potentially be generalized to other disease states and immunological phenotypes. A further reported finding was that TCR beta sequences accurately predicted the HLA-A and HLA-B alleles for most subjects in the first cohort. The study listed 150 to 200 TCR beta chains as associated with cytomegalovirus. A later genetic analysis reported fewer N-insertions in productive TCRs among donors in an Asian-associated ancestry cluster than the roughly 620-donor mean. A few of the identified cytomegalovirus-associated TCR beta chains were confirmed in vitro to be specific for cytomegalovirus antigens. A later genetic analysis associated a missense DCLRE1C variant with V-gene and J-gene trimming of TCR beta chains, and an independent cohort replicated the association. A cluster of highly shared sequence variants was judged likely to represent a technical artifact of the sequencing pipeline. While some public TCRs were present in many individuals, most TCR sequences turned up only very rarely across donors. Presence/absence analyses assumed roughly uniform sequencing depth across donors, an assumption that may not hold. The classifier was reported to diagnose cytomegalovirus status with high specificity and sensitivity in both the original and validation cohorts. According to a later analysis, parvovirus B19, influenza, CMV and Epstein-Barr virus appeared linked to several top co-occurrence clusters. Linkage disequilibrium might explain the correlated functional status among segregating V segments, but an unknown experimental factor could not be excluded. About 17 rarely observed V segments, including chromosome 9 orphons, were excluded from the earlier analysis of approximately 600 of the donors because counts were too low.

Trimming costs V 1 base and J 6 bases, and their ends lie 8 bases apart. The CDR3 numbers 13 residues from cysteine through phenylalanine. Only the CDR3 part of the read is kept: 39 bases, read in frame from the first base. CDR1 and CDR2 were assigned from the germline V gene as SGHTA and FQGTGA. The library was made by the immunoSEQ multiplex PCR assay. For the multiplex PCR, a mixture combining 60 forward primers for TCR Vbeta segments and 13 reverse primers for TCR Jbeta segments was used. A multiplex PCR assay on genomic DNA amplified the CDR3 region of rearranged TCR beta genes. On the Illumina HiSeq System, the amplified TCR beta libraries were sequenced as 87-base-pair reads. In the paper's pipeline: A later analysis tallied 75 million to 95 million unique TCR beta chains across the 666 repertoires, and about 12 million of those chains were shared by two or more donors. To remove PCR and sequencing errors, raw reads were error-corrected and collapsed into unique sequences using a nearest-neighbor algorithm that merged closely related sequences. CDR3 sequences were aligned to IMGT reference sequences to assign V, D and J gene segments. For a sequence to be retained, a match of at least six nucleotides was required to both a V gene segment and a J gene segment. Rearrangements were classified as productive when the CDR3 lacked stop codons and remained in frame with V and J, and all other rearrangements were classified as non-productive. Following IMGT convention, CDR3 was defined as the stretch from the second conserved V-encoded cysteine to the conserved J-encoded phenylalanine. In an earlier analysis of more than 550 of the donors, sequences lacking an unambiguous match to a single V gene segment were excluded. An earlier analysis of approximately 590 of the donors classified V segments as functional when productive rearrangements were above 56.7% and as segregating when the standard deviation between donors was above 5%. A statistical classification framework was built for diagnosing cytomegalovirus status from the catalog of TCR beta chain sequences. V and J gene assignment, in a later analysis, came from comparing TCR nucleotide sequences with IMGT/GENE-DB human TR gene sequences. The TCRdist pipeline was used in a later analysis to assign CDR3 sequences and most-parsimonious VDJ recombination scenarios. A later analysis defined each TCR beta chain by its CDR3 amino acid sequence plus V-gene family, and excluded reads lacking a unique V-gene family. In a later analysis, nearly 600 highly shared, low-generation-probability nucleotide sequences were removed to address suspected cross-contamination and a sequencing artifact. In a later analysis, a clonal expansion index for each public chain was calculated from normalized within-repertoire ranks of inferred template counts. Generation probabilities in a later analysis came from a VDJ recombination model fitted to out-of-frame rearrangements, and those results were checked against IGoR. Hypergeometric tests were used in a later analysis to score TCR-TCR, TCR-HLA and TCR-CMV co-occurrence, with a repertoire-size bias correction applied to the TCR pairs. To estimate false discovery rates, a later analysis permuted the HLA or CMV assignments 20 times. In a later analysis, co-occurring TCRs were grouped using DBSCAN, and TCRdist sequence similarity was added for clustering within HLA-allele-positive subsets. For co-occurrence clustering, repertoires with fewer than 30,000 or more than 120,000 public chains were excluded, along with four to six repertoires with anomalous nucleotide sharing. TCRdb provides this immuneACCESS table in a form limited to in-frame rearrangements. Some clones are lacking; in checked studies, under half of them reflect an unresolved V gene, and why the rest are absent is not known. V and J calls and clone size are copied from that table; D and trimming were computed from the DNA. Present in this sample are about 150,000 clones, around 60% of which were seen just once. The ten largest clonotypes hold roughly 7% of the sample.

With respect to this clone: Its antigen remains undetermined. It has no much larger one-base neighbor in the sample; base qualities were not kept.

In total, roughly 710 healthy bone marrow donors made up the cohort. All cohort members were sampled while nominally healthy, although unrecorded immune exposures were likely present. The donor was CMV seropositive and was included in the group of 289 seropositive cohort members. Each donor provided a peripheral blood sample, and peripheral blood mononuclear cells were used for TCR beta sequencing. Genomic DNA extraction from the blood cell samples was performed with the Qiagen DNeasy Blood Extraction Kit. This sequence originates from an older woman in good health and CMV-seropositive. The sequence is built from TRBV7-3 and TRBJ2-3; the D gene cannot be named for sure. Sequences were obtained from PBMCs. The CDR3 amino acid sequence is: CASSLISQDTQYF. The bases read TGTGCCAGCAGCTTAATCTCCCAGGATACGCAGTATTTT.